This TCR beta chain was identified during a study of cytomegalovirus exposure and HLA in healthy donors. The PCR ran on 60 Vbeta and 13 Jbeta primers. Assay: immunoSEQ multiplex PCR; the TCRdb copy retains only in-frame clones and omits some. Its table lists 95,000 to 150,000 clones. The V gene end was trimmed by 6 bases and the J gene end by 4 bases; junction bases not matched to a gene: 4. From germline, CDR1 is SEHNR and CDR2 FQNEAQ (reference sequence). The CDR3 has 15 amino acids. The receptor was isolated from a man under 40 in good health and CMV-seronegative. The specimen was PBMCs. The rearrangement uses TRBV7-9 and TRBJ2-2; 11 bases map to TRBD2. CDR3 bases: TGTGCCAGCAGTTTGGGACTAGCGGTCACCGGGGAGCTGTTTTTT. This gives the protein CASSLGLAVTGELFF.